Each of the 31 T cell receptor beta chains below was sequenced from the same sample in a study of identical twins. TCRdb called the 5' RACE reads again in MiXCR, with one record for every CDR3 protein. The sample contains about 210,000 distinct CDR3 sequences, around a tenth of which appear only once. The sample comprised memory (CD45RO+) T cells sorted from blood. These TCRs come from a woman in her late teens or twenties in good health.

CDR3 sequence: CASSSGPPVGETQYF. CDR3 nucleotide sequence: TGCGCCAGCTCCTCGGGACCCCCGGTAGGAGAGACCCAGTACTTC. The chain recombines TRBV5-1 with TRBJ2-5, with D perhaps being TRBD1 or TRBD2 (5 bases each). V was shortened by 7 bases and J by 4 bases, with 20 bases between the two germline ends. This CDR3 has 15 amino acids. CDR1 SGHRS and CDR2 YFSETQ come from the germline V gene. The full variable domain, in which reference TRBV5-1 and TRBJ2-5 provide the parts outside the CDR3, is KAGVTQTPRYLIKTRGQQVTLSCSPISGHRSVSWYQQTPGQGLQFLFEYFSETQRNKGNFPGRFSGRQFSNSRSEMNVSTLELGDSALYLCASSSGPPVGETQYFGPGTRLLVL.

In its sample, this clonotype was seen many times. The chain has TRBV20-1 and TRBJ2-1; no firm D call. V lost 0 bases and J lost 5, with 14 bases in between. This CDR3 is built from 15 residues. Germline assignment: CDR1 DFQATT and CDR2 SNEGSKA (reference sequence). CDR3 loop: CSAREVRVDHNEQFF. For the CDR3, the DNA is TGCAGTGCTAGAGAAGTAAGAGTGGACCACAATGAGCAGTTCTTC.

This chain connects TRBV9 to TRBJ1-2, with D uncertain. CDR1 and CDR2 from the germline V gene are SGDLS and YYNGEE. The CDR3 length is 14 residues. Between the trimmed V and J ends, which lost 0 bases and 6 bases, there was a span of 12 bases. CDR3 in amino acids: CASSVGEGVDGYTF. CDR3 DNA sequence: TGTGCCAGCAGCGTAGGAGAGGGAGTCGATGGCTACACCTTC.

The chain employs TRBV5-1 and TRBJ2-3; TRBD1 is a possible D gene (6 bases). This CDR3 has 14 residues. Germline values: CDR1 SGHRS, CDR2 YFSETQ. The V end was cut by 5 bases, the J end by 2 bases, with 12 bases between. The CDR3 sequence: CASRQGNPTDTQYF. CDR3 bases: TGCGCCAGCAGACAGGGAAACCCCACAGATACGCAGTATTTT.

The chain links TRBV15 to TRBJ1-1, with TRBD1 as a possible D gene (6 bases). The ends were cut back, 4 bases at V and 2 bases at J, with 8 bases in the middle. This CDR3 has 13 residues. Germline V gives CDR1 LNHNV, CDR2 YYDKDF (reference sequence). In DNA form, the CDR3 reads TGTGCCACCAGCAACAGGGCAAACACTGAAGCTTTCTTT. It translates to CATSNRANTEAFF.

This clonotype was picked up a small number of times. The chain is built from TRBV10-3 and TRBJ1-5; 7 positions agree with TRBD1. The V gene end was trimmed by 2 bases and the J gene end by 6 bases; junction bases not matched to a gene: 4. Germline loops: CDR1 ENHRY, CDR2 SYGVKD. The CDR3 has 14 residues. Here the CDR3 reads CAISEGQVSQPQHF. Here the CDR3 DNA reads TGTGCCATCAGTGAGGGACAGGTTTCTCAGCCCCAGCATTTT.

This clonotype has at least ten counts. This sequence joins TRBV20-1 and TRBJ2-5, with D possibly TRBD2 on 6 matching bases. V was clipped by 6 bases and J by 5 bases, with 16 bases between them. Per the germline V gene, CDR1 is DFQATT and CDR2 is SNEGSKA (reference sequence). The CDR3 sequence is 13 residues long. In DNA, the CDR3 is TGCAGTGCCGGCTGGCGGGAACGGGAGACCCAGTACTTC. It translates to CSAGWRERETQYF.

The sample holds a few counts of this clonotype. The chain joins TRBV6-5 to TRBJ1-6; D is possibly TRBD1 (6 bases). The germline V gene encodes CDR1 MNHEY and CDR2 SVGAGI. Trimming took off 4 bases at V and 4 bases at J, with 20 bases between the two ends. This CDR3 region has 18 residues. CDR3 protein: CASSFTTGTRAYNSPLHF. As DNA, the CDR3 is TGTGCCAGCAGTTTTACCACCGGGACACGGGCTTATAATTCACCCCTCCACTTT.

This clonotype was found many times. The chain recombines TRBV20-1 with TRBJ2-2; TRBD2 matches at 9 bases. CDR1 is DFQATT, CDR2 SNEGSKA, per germline (reference sequence). This CDR3 contains 12 residues. V lost 6 bases, J lost 7 bases, and 3 bases stayed unmatched. DNA for the CDR3: TGCAGTGCGACTAGCGGAATCGGGGAGCTGTTTTTT. Translated: CSATSGIGELFF.

This clonotype was recorded at least ten times. V and J are TRBV5-1 and TRBJ1-5, with D hard to call. The length of the CDR3 is 16 residues. The germline V gene encodes CDR1 SGHRS and CDR2 YFSETQ. Trimming removed 0 bases at V and 0 bases at J, with 10 bases between. CDR3 sequence reads: CASSLAGPYSNQPQHF. CDR3 DNA sequence: TGCGCCAGCAGCTTGGCAGGCCCCTATAGCAATCAGCCCCAGCATTTT.

CDR3 nucleotides: TGTGCCACTCTCCGGAACTCCAAGGGTACAGATACGCAGTATTTT. Its translation is CATLRNSKGTDTQYF. V usage is TRBV12-3 or TRBV12-4 and J usage is TRBJ2-3; D gene unclear. V lost 10 bases to trimming and J lost 3 bases, with 20 bases between them. The length of the CDR3 is 15 residues.

V is TRBV3-1 and J is TRBJ1-1; no clear D. The CDR3 totals 14 residues. CDR1 is LGHDT, CDR2 YNNKEL, per germline (reference sequence). Trimming stripped 1 base from V and 5 bases from J, with 11 bases between. The CDR3 protein is CASSQAIGETEAFF. The CDR3 nucleotides read TGTGCCAGCAGCCAAGCGATTGGGGAAACTGAAGCTTTCTTT.

This clonotype was seen many times. The chain is built from TRBV12-3 or TRBV12-4 and TRBJ2-3; 7 nucleotides match TRBD2. V gave up 4 bases and J gave up 9 bases; unmatched junction bases: 10. The CDR3 length is 14 residues. CDR3: CASSSLAGDITQYF. Here the CDR3 DNA reads TGTGCCAGCAGTTCCTTAGCGGGCGACATCACGCAGTATTTT.

This chain joins TRBV9 and TRBJ2-1, with D possibly TRBD2 on 6 matching bases. Trimming took off 0 bases at V and 2 bases at J, with 12 bases between the two ends. The CDR3 contains 16 residues. The germline V gene has CDR1 SGDLS and CDR2 YYNGEE. The CDR3 sequence: CASSVGGGNAYNEQFF. The CDR3 DNA sequence: TGTGCCAGCAGCGTAGGTGGCGGGAATGCCTACAATGAGCAGTTCTTC. The full variable domain, completed using reference TRBV9 and TRBJ2-1, is DSGVTQTPKHLITATGQRVTLRCSPRSGDLSVYWYQQSLDQGLQFLIQYYNGEERAKGNILERFSAQQFPDLHSELNLSSLELGDSALYFCASSVGGGNAYNEQFFGPGTRLTVL.

The J gene is TRBJ1-4, the V gene TRBV5-1; no clear D gene. CDR1 and CDR2 (germline): SGHRS, YFSETQ. The CDR3 length is 17 residues. V was cut by 0 bases and J by 0 bases, with 12 bases left in between. The CDR3 loop is CASSLAFTGATNEKLFF. In DNA, the CDR3 is TGCGCCAGCAGCTTGGCCTTTACGGGTGCAACTAATGAAAAACTGTTTTTT.

This clonotype has at least ten counts. CDR3 coding DNA: TGTGCCAGCAGCCGAACGACAGGAACCTACGAGCAGTACTTC. This encodes CASSRTTGTYEQYF. The chain links TRBV6-1 to TRBJ2-7, with a tentative D call TRBD1 (6 bases). This CDR3 spans 14 amino acids. Trimming took off 6 bases at V and 2 bases at J, with 14 bases between the two ends. The germline gives CDR1 MNHNS, CDR2 SASEGT.

The J gene is TRBJ2-5, the V gene TRBV5-1, with D unresolved. V lost 0 bases, J lost 11 bases, and 11 bases lay in between. From germline, CDR1 is SGHRS and CDR2 YFSETQ. This CDR3 is built from 12 residues. As DNA, the CDR3 is TGCGCCAGCAGCTTGGAAGTGGCTGTGCAGTACTTC. It codes for CASSLEVAVQYF.

This clonotype showed up many times. This sequence joins TRBV5-6 and TRBJ2-2, with D perhaps TRBD2 (6 bases). CDR1 and CDR2 from the germline V gene are SGHDT and YYEEEE. CDR3 size: 15 residues. V lost 2 bases, J lost 5 bases, and 13 bases lay in between. The CDR3 DNA reads TGTGCCAGCAGCTTCATGCAGGGAGGAACCGGGGAGCTGTTTTTT. Protein: CASSFMQGGTGELFF.

This clonotype has at least ten counts. The chain couples TRBV20-1 to TRBJ1-6, with 7 bases matching TRBD1. The trim removed 0 bases at V and 4 bases at J, leaving 6 bases unmatched. CDR3 length: 16 residues. Germline-derived CDR1 and CDR2 are DFQATT and SNEGSKA (reference sequence). CDR3 protein: CSARDFNRGYNSPLHF. The CDR3 DNA is TGCAGTGCTAGAGACTTCAACAGGGGATATAATTCACCCCTCCACTTT.

The genes are TRBV5-1 and TRBJ2-3, with 9 bases aligning to TRBD2. The CDR3 runs 17 residues. The J segment lost 2 bases and the V segment lost 2 bases, leaving 9 bases of the junction unmatched. Germline V gene lookup returns CDR1 SGHRS and CDR2 YFSETQ. CDR3 in amino acids: CASSFSTTSGNTDTQYF. In nucleotides, the CDR3 is TGCGCCAGCAGCTTCAGCACGACTAGCGGTAACACAGATACGCAGTATTTT.

The rearrangement uses TRBV20-1 and TRBJ2-7; TRBD1 matches 7 bases. The V gene's germline CDR1 is DFQATT and CDR2 SNEGSKA (reference sequence). J gave up 3 bases and V 3 bases, and 8 bases lay outside the gene matches. The CDR3 spans 14 residues. DNA of the CDR3: TGCAGTGCTAGGGGGGACAGTGGCAACTACGAGCAGTACTTC. Translation: CSARGDSGNYEQYF.

The sample holds a few counts of this clonotype. This chain joins TRBV5-5 and TRBJ2-1; D perhaps matches TRBD2 (5 bases). The CDR3 spans 17 residues. Trimming shortened V by 4 bases and J by 2 bases, and 19 bases separated the two germline ends. Germline CDR1 SGHKS, CDR2 YYEKEE (reference sequence). The CDR3 sequence is CASSVSVGGAPYNEQFF. CDR3 nucleotide sequence: TGTGCCAGCAGCGTTAGCGTCGGAGGCGCCCCCTACAATGAGCAGTTCTTC.

This clonotype turned up a few times. The rearrangement links TRBV14 to TRBJ1-2, with D possibly being TRBD1 (5 bases). Per germline, CDR1 SGHDN and CDR2 FVKESK. V was shortened by 6 bases and J by 4 bases, with 18 bases between the two germline ends. The CDR3 runs 15 residues. The CDR3 DNA reads TGTGCCAGCAGTCCCACAAGGGGCGTCCCCTATGGCTACACCTTC. Amino acid sequence: CASSPTRGVPYGYTF.

This clonotype was observed a handful of times. Written as DNA, the CDR3 is TGTGCCAGCAGCACCCGGACAGGTAGTTCGCCAGATACGCAGTATTTT. This codes for CASSTRTGSSPDTQYF. The chain has TRBV7-2 and TRBJ2-3; 7 bases fit TRBD1. Trimming cost V 5 bases and J 4 bases; bases outside gene matches: 12. The germline CDR1 and CDR2 sequences are SGHTA and FQGNSA. CDR3 length: 16 amino acids.

Ten or more counts support this clonotype. The rearrangement joins TRBV11-1 to TRBJ2-1; D gene unclear. CDR1 and CDR2 from the germline V gene are SGHAT and FQDESV (reference sequence). Trimming stripped 1 base from V and 0 bases from J, with 7 bases between. The CDR3 is 15 residues long. The DNA of the CDR3 is TGTGCCAGCAGCTTAGAAGGCAGCTCCTACAATGAGCAGTTCTTC. Protein: CASSLEGSSYNEQFF.

The chain carries TRBV21-1 and TRBJ2-1; the table names TRBD2, a call not compared with the DNA. TRBV21-1 is an annotated pseudogene. The CDR3 is made up of 16 amino acids. The CDR3 bases are TGTGCCAGCAGCGGACACCGGGACTATGCCTCCATTGGGCAGTTCTTC. Encoded protein: CASSGHRDYASIGQFF.

The V gene is TRBV7-2, the J gene TRBJ2-7; no reliable D call. V shed 7 bases and J shed 7 bases, with 11 bases lying between them. Per germline, CDR1 SGHTA and CDR2 FQGNSA. CDR3 length: 11 residues. The CDR3 loop is CASTGVGEQYF. CDR3 nucleotides: TGTGCCAGCACCGGAGTGGGGGAGCAGTACTTC.

This chain links TRBV5-1 with TRBJ1-1, with 8 bases aligning to TRBD1. Trimming removed 1 base from V and 1 base from J; junction bases left unmatched: 9. This CDR3 has 17 residues. Germline assignment: CDR1 SGHRS and CDR2 YFSETQ. The CDR3 sequence: CASSLRPGGGSNTEAFF. In DNA, the CDR3 is TGCGCCAGCAGCTTGAGGCCAGGGGGCGGCTCGAACACTGAAGCTTTCTTT.

The chain combines TRBV25-1 with TRBJ2-7; TRBD2 matches at 10 bases. The CDR3 loop spans 15 amino acids. Looked up from germline, CDR1 is MGHDK and CDR2 is SYGVNS. The J segment lost 4 bases and the V segment lost 4 bases, leaving 7 bases of the junction unmatched. The CDR3, as DNA: TGTGCCAGCAGTGCCACTAGCGGGATTTCTTACGAGCAGTACTTC. Translating gives CASSATSGISYEQYF.

This clonotype was counted only a few times. At one end the junction does not follow the germline gene, possibly because of a read error. The chain recombines TRBV12-3 or TRBV12-4 with TRBJ2-1; weak D call: TRBD2 (5 bases). The CDR3 is made up of 13 amino acids. CDR3 loop: CASSLGPSGYRLF. The CDR3 DNA is TGTGCCAGCAGTTTAGGCCCCAGCGGATATAGGCTCTTC.

This clonotype was seen a few times. The chain uses TRBV20-1 and TRBJ2-3, with D possibly matching TRBD2 (6 bases). Germline V lookup: CDR1 DFQATT, CDR2 SNEGSKA (reference sequence). V lost 6 bases and J lost 1, with 14 bases in between. This CDR3 is built from 14 residues. In DNA, the CDR3 is TGCAGTGCCAAGAGCGGAGGGCGCACAGATACGCAGTATTTT. Protein sequence: CSAKSGGRTDTQYF.